This is a list of T cell receptor beta chains from one sample in a study of shared clonotypes between healthy human individuals. Sequencing used immunoSEQ multiplex PCR; TCRdb keeps in-frame clones, though not all of them. In the table there are 780,000 or so clones, 55% to 75% of which are singletons. The sequenced material came from memory CD4+ T cells sorted from blood. These receptors were collected from a woman aged 25 to 45 in good health. Both conserved end residues are part of each CDR3. D genes are given only for firm matches. The size entry is marked missing in some rows and otherwise reads once, few, many or a size class.

CDR3nt,CDR3aa,abundance,v_gene,d_gene,j_gene
TGCGCCAGCAGCTTGGAGGCCTCTAGGAGGGCTGAGCAGTTCTTC,CASSLEASRRAEQFF,once,TRBV5-1,.,TRBJ2-1
TGTGCCAGCAGCCCCGCGGGACACTCCTACAATGAGCAGTTCTTC,CASSPAGHSYNEQFF,.,TRBV9,.,TRBJ2-1
TGTGCCTCCACTATGGACTACGAGCAGTACTTC,CASTMDYEQYF,few,TRBV7-9,.,TRBJ2-7
TGTGCCAGCTCACCACAGGATAGCAATCAGCCCCAGCATTTT,CASSPQDSNQPQHF,.,TRBV18,.,TRBJ1-5
TGTGCCAGCAGTTATGACAGGGACGAAAAACTGTTTTTT,CASSYDRDEKLFF,.,TRBV6-6,TRBD1,TRBJ1-4
TGTGCCAGCAGTTTTTTGGACAGGGCTCAAGAGACCCAGTACTTC,CASSFLDRAQETQYF,few,TRBV27,TRBD1,TRBJ2-5
TGTGCCTGGGGGGTTCGACGGCTCCTCAATGAAGCTTTCTTT,CAWGVRRLLNEAFF,.,TRBV30,.,TRBJ1-1
TGCGCCAGCAGCTTGGCGGGGGAGCTCTACGAGCAGTACTTC,CASSLAGELYEQYF,few,TRBV5-1,.,TRBJ2-7
TGCGCCAGCAGCTTGAGCGGGCTTAGCACAGATACGCAGTATTTT,CASSLSGLSTDTQYF,.,TRBV5-1,.,TRBJ2-3
TGTGCCAGCAGCTTAGCCTCAGGGGGGTTCCACGAGCAGTACTTC,CASSLASGGFHEQYF,once,TRBV7-9,.,TRBJ2-7
TGTGCCAGCAGCTTAGTGGACAATGAGCAGTTCTTC,CASSLVDNEQFF,many,TRBV11-3,.,TRBJ2-1
TGTGCCAGCACCACAGGAGGTTCACGCACTGAAGCTTTCTTT,CASTTGGSRTEAFF,few,TRBV28,.,TRBJ1-1
TGTGCCTCAAGTGAGGGGGGTTTGGGAGAGACCCAGTACTTC,CASSEGGLGETQYF,.,TRBV28,.,TRBJ2-5
TGTGCCAGCAGCTTCCAAGGATACTCCTACAATGAGCAGTTCTTC,CASSFQGYSYNEQFF,.,TRBV7-2,.,TRBJ2-1
TGTGCCAGCTCACCGGCTAGCGTAGGGGATACGCAGTATTTT,CASSPASVGDTQYF,.,TRBV18,.,TRBJ2-3
TGTGCCAGCTCACCATTAGAGGGAATAAACACTGAAGCTTTCTTT,CASSPLEGINTEAFF,.,TRBV18,.,TRBJ1-1
TGTGCCAGCTCACCATGGGCGGGAGACTACAATGAGCAGTTCTTC,CASSPWAGDYNEQFF,.,TRBV18,TRBD2,TRBJ2-1
TGTGCCAGCAGTCCCCGACAGCACCGTCGTTACGAGCAGTACTTC,CASSPRQHRRYEQYF,few,TRBV27,.,TRBJ2-7
TGTGCCAGCGCAGGAACCCGCGGCAATCAGCCCCAGCATTTT,CASAGTRGNQPQHF,.,TRBV2,.,TRBJ1-5
TGCAGTGCTGGGATGCGTTATGGCTACACCTTC,CSAGMRYGYTF,.,TRBV20-1,.,TRBJ1-2
TGTGCCAGCAGCTTAGGAGCGGGTACAAAATCCTACGAGCAGTACTTC,CASSLGAGTKSYEQYF,once,TRBV5-4,.,TRBJ2-7
TGTGCCAGCAGCCCTCAAGCGGGAGTTTCTTACAATGAGCAGTTCTTC,CASSPQAGVSYNEQFF,once,TRBV7-2,TRBD2,TRBJ2-1
TGTGCCAGCAGCTCCGGGGGCCCCAGCTTGGAAAACATTCAGTACTTC,CASSSGGPSLENIQYF,.,TRBV7-3,.,TRBJ2-4
TGTGCCAGCAGCTTGGGGGGAGCTCCTTGGCAGCCCCAGCATTTT,CASSLGGAPWQPQHF,few,TRBV5-6,.,TRBJ1-5
TGTGCCAGCAGGGGACAGACCGAATCCTACGAGCAGTACTTC,CASRGQTESYEQYF,.,TRBV6-6,TRBD1,TRBJ2-7
TGTGCCAGTAGAACATCGGAGCGAGGCAAAAACATTCAGTACTTC,CASRTSERGKNIQYF,.,TRBV19,.,TRBJ2-4
TGCAGTGCTCCTCAACACACTGAAGCTTTCTTT,CSAPQHTEAFF,few,TRBV20-1,.,TRBJ1-1
TGTGCCAGCAGTGACGGATCACTAGCCCCCCAAGAGACCCAGTACTTC,CASSDGSLAPQETQYF,.,TRBV6-1,.,TRBJ2-5
TGTGCCAGTAAAACAGGGCGGAACACTGAAGCTTTCTTT,CASKTGRNTEAFF,.,TRBV19,.,TRBJ1-1
TGTGCCAGCTCACCTCACTACAATGAGCAGTTCTTC,CASSPHYNEQFF,.,TRBV18,.,TRBJ2-1
TGTGCCAGCTCACCATCGGGGGAAGGAGTGGGCGAGCAGTACTTC,CASSPSGEGVGEQYF,.,TRBV18,.,TRBJ2-7
TGTGCCAGCAGTTACACGGGAGGCGGCTACGAGCAGTACTTC,CASSYTGGGYEQYF,.,TRBV6-6,TRBD2,TRBJ2-7
TGCAGTGGGCTCCTGAACACTGAAGCTTTCTTT,CSGLLNTEAFF,.,TRBV20-1,.,TRBJ1-1
TGTGCCAGCAGCCCAGCATGGGACAGGGGCAATGAGCAGTTCTTC,CASSPAWDRGNEQFF,few,TRBV7-9,TRBD1,TRBJ2-1
TGTGCCAGCTCACCACCGGCTGGGACCTACGAGCAGTACTTC,CASSPPAGTYEQYF,few,TRBV18,.,TRBJ2-7
TGTGCCAGCAGCTTAGGTGGCACAAGGGAAAAACTGTTTTTT,CASSLGGTREKLFF,.,TRBV7-6,.,TRBJ1-4
TGTGCCAGCAGCCACCGGGACTTGAGCTCCTACGAGCAGTACTTC,CASSHRDLSSYEQYF,.,TRBV14,.,TRBJ2-7
TGTGCCAGCAGAGCCGGGGGTGAAAAACTGTTTTTT,CASRAGGEKLFF,.,TRBV28,.,TRBJ1-4
TGTGCCAGCAGCCCTCACGGGAGGGTAGCCAAAAACATTCAGTACTTC,CASSPHGRVAKNIQYF,.,TRBV9,TRBD2,TRBJ2-4
TGTGCCAGCAGCTCCCGAGGCTCTGGGGCCAACGTCCTGACTTTC,CASSSRGSGANVLTF,.,TRBV7-2,.,TRBJ2-6
TGTGCCAGCAGCTTAGTAGGACAGGGTCCAACTAATGAAAAACTGTTTTTT,CASSLVGQGPTNEKLFF,.,TRBV7-6,TRBD1,TRBJ1-4
TGCGCCAGCAGCCCGACTAGCGGGAGGATTTCCTACAATGAGCAGTTCTTC,CASSPTSGRISYNEQFF,.,TRBV5-1,TRBD2,TRBJ2-1
TGTGCCAGTAGTCGGACCCGGGGTAGCGGGAGGGATACGCAGTATTTT,CASSRTRGSGRDTQYF,few,TRBV19,TRBD2,TRBJ2-3
TGTGCCAGCAGCTTTGCAGGGGAAGAGACCCAGTACTTC,CASSFAGEETQYF,.,TRBV7-2,.,TRBJ2-5
TGTGCCAGCAGCCCCAGACAGGGGGCCGAGACCGGGGAGCTGTTTTTT,CASSPRQGAETGELFF,.,TRBV5-7,TRBD1,TRBJ2-2
TGTGCCAGTAGTCCCTCCACGGACTCAACTGAAGCTTTCTTT,CASSPSTDSTEAFF,.,TRBV19,.,TRBJ1-1
TGTGCCAGCAGCCCTATACAGGGGAACTATGGCTACACCTTC,CASSPIQGNYGYTF,.,TRBV7-9,TRBD1,TRBJ1-2
TGTGCCAGCAGCTTGACAGGGGCCTCTGGAAACACCATATATTTT,CASSLTGASGNTIYF,.,TRBV5-6,TRBD1,TRBJ1-3
TGCGCCAGCAGCCCACGGGACACCCAAGGCTATGGCTACACCTTC,CASSPRDTQGYGYTF,few,TRBV4-1,.,TRBJ1-2
TGCGCCAGCAGCCTGGACAGTTCTTTCTACGAGCAGTACTTC,CASSLDSSFYEQYF,.,TRBV4-1,.,TRBJ2-7
TGTGCCAGCAGCGTAGAAACAGGGGGCCGAAACATTCAGTACTTC,CASSVETGGRNIQYF,.,TRBV9,TRBD1,TRBJ2-4
TGTGCCAGCAGCCAAACCGGGCGACTTGTCACGAGCTACACCTTC,CASSQTGRLVTSYTF,.,TRBV14,.,TRBJ1-2
TGTGCCAGCAGCTTCGGGAACGAAGAGACCCAGTACTTC,CASSFGNEETQYF,.,TRBV11-2,.,TRBJ2-5
TGTGCCAGCAGTTCGTGGGTCGGGGAGCAGTACTTC,CASSSWVGEQYF,.,TRBV28,.,TRBJ2-7
TGTGCCAGCAGGCACCGACAGGGGGGAGGTGGCTACACCTTC,CASRHRQGGGGYTF,.,TRBV27,TRBD1,TRBJ1-2